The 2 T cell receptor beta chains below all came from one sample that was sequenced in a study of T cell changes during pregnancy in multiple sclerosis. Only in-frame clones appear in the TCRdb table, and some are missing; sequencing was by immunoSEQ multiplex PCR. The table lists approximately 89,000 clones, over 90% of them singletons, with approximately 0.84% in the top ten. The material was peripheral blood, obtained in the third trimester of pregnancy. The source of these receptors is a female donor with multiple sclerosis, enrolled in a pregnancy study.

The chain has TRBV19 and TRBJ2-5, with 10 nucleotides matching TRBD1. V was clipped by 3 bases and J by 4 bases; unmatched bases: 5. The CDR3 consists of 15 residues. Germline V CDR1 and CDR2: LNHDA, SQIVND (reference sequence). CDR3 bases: TGTGCCAGTAGTATTTGGGACAGGGGTTCAGAGACCCAGTACTTC. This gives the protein CASSIWDRGSETQYF.

The CDR3 DNA follows: TGCGCCAGCAGCCGCGGGGAGTCCTCTGGAAACACCATATATTTT. Protein product: CASSRGESSGNTIYF. The rearrangement uses TRBV5-1 and TRBJ1-3; the D is unclear. Germline V gives CDR1 SGHRS, CDR2 YFSETQ. V lost 4 bases and J 0 bases, leaving 11 bases between the germline ends. This CDR3 is 15 amino acids long.